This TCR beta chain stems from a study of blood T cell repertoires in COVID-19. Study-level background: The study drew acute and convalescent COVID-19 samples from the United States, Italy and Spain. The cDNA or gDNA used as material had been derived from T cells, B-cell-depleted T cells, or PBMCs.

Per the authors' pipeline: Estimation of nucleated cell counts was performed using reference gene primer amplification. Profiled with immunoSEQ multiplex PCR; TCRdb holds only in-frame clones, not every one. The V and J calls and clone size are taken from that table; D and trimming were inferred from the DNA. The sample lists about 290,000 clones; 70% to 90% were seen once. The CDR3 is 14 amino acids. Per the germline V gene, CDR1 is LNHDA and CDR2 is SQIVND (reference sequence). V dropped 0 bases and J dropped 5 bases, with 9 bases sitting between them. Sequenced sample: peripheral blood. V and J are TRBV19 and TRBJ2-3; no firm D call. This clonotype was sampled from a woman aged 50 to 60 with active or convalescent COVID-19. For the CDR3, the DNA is TGTGCCAGTAGTATAGATCCCCTCAGAGATACGCAGTATTTT. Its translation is CASSIDPLRDTQYF.